The 22 T cell receptor beta chains presented below share a single source sample, sequenced in a study of blood T cell repertoires in COVID-19. Assay: immunoSEQ multiplex PCR; the TCRdb copy retains only in-frame clones and omits some. The sample holds over 150,000 clones, about 88% seen once. The sequenced material came from peripheral blood. All receptors come from a man aged 45-65 years with COVID-19, enrolled during active disease.

V is TRBV24-1 and J is TRBJ2-1; a weak D match, TRBD2 (6 bases). This CDR3 is 15 amino acids long. Trimming removed 0 bases from V and 8 bases from J, with 13 bases in between. Germline V lookup: CDR1 KGHDR, CDR2 SFDVKD. Here the CDR3 DNA reads TGTGCCACCAGTGATTTGCGGGCGGGAAGCGATGAGCAGTTCTTC. This sequence encodes CATSDLRAGSDEQFF.

This clone showed up just once. This chain connects TRBV28 to TRBJ2-3, with TRBD1 identical over 7 bases. CDR3 length: 14 residues. The V gene's germline CDR1 is MDHEN and CDR2 SYDVKM. J was trimmed by 2 bases and V by 6 bases; bases with no gene match: 5. DNA of the CDR3: TGTGCCAGCAGCCCGGGACAGCACACAGATACGCAGTATTTT. This encodes CASSPGQHTDTQYF.

The chain links TRBV19 to TRBJ1-2, with TRBD1 matching 7 bases. CDR3 length: 16 residues. Germline V lookup: CDR1 LNHDA, CDR2 SQIVND (reference sequence). Losses at the gene ends were 1 base for V and 5 bases for J; bases not matched to a gene: 10. CDR3 nucleotide sequence: TGTGCCAGTAGTATAGGACGGGGACAGACTCTTTATGGCTACACCTTC. Protein sequence: CASSIGRGQTLYGYTF.

This chain connects TRBV4-3 to TRBJ1-1; 8 bases are shared with TRBD1. The V gene end was trimmed by 0 bases and the J gene end by 2 bases; junction bases not matched to a gene: 2. CDR3 length: 15 amino acids. Germline lookup yields CDR1 LGHNA and CDR2 YSLEER. DNA of the CDR3: TGCGCCAGCAGCCAAGATGCAGGGGGCAACACTGAAGCTTTCTTT. Translated: CASSQDAGGNTEAFF.

The J gene is TRBJ2-7, the V gene TRBV5-1; TRBD2 matches at 10 bases. CDR1 is SGHRS, CDR2 YFSETQ, per germline. The CDR3 runs to 15 residues. With V trimmed by 2 bases and J by 0 bases, 2 bases remained unmatched. CDR3 protein: CASSLLAGSSYEQYF. The CDR3 DNA sequence: TGCGCCAGCAGCTTACTAGCGGGATCCTCCTACGAGCAGTACTTC.

This chain links TRBV24-1 with TRBJ2-2; tentatively, D is TRBD1 (6 bases). The ends were cut back, 5 bases at V and 0 bases at J, with 15 bases in the middle. Germline CDR1 reads KGHDR; CDR2 reads SFDVKD. This CDR3 has 17 amino acids. The DNA for the CDR3 is TGTGCCACCAGTGGGGGCAGGGGAACTTCGAACACCGGGGAGCTGTTTTTT. It yields the protein CATSGGRGTSNTGELFF.

V is TRBV6-2 or TRBV6-3 and J is TRBJ2-4; 7 bases are a match to TRBD1. The CDR3 has 15 amino acids. The V gene's germline CDR1 is MNHEY and CDR2 SVGEGT. V trimming: 5 bases; J trimming: 3 bases; junction bases outside the gene matches: 7. In DNA, the CDR3 is TGTGCCAGCAGTACAGACAGGGTGGGCAAAAACATTCAGTACTTC. Its protein is CASSTDRVGKNIQYF.

This rearrangement joins TRBV5-1 to TRBJ2-7; the D gene is possibly TRBD1 (5 bases). Per germline, CDR1 SGHRS and CDR2 YFSETQ. This CDR3 has 15 residues. The ends were cut back, 2 bases at V and 1 base at J, with 13 bases in the middle. Here the CDR3 reads CASSLLGVESYEQYF. CDR3 DNA sequence: TGCGCCAGCAGCTTATTAGGGGTCGAGTCCTACGAGCAGTACTTC.

The chain carries TRBV19 and TRBJ2-7, with 10 bases that match TRBD1. V lost 7 bases, J lost 4 bases, and 10 bases stayed unmatched. Germline V gene data show CDR1 as LNHDA and CDR2 as SQIVND (reference sequence). CDR3 length: 15 amino acids. This CDR3 is CASNPSGTGVYEQYF. CDR3 in DNA: TGTGCCAGTAACCCCTCCGGGACAGGGGTTTACGAGCAGTACTTC.

The chain employs TRBV4-2 and TRBJ1-5; perhaps TRBD1 as D (5 bases). Germline values: CDR1 LGHNA, CDR2 YNFKEQ. The CDR3 runs to 16 residues. V was pared by 2 bases and J by 0 bases, with 11 bases between. DNA for the CDR3: TGTGCCAGCAGCCAAACCTCAGACAGTAGCAATCAGCCCCAGCATTTT. Its protein is CASSQTSDSSNQPQHF.

The V and J genes are TRBV4-2 and TRBJ2-3, with TRBD2 matching 13 bases. The length of the CDR3 is 19 residues. V was clipped by 2 bases and J by 0 bases; unmatched bases: 8. The germline gives CDR1 LGHNA, CDR2 YNFKEQ. DNA of the CDR3: TGTGCCAGCAGCCAAAAGCCGGGACTAGCGGGGCCTAGCACAGATACGCAGTATTTT. The encoded protein is CASSQKPGLAGPSTDTQYF.

This clone was seen a handful of times. The V and J genes are TRBV9 and TRBJ2-1; 9 bases align to TRBD2. Germline values: CDR1 SGDLS, CDR2 YYNGEE. The CDR3 length is 13 residues. J lost 15 bases, V lost 6 bases, and 13 bases had no gene match. This CDR3 is CASNPDLAGVPFF. The CDR3 DNA is TGTGCCAGCAACCCAGACTTAGCGGGAGTCCCGTTCTTC.

The CDR3 sequence: CASSLDYRGRGRNTEAFF. CDR3 nucleotides: TGTGCCAGCAGCTTAGACTACAGGGGCCGGGGGAGAAACACTGAAGCTTTCTTT. V and J are TRBV7-9 and TRBJ1-1, with TRBD1 matching over 7 bases. Germline CDR1 reads SEHNR; CDR2 reads FQNEAQ (reference sequence). CDR3 length: 18 residues. After removal of 1 base from V and 2 bases from J, the junction contained 13 bases not matched to a gene.

CDR3 sequence reads: CASLVAGGPRNEQFF. CDR3 DNA sequence: TGTGCCAGCTTGGTAGCGGGGGGGCCACGCAATGAGCAGTTCTTC. The V gene is TRBV7-9, the J gene TRBJ2-1; 11 positions agree with TRBD2. The CDR3 runs 15 residues. Germline V lookup: CDR1 SEHNR, CDR2 FQNEAQ (reference sequence). The trim removed 8 bases at V and 6 bases at J, leaving 9 bases unmatched.

This chain links TRBV11-2 with TRBJ1-1, with TRBD1 matching over 9 bases. The CDR3 runs to 15 residues. Losses at the gene ends were 4 bases for V and 5 bases for J; bases not matched to a gene: 8. The germline V gene encodes CDR1 SGHAT and CDR2 FQNNGV. As DNA, the CDR3 is TGTGCCAGCAGCTACCGACGACAGGGGGGGACTGAAGCTTTCTTT. Translated, it gives CASSYRRQGGTEAFF.

The rearrangement uses TRBV7-9 and TRBJ2-5; TRBD2 matches 7 bases. V lost 6 bases to trimming and J lost 2 bases; unmatched junction nucleotides: 6. The CDR3 has 14 amino acids. Germline lookup yields CDR1 SEHNR and CDR2 FQNEAQ (reference sequence). The chain's CDR3 is CASRPWEGQETQYF. The CDR3 DNA follows: TGTGCCAGCAGACCCTGGGAGGGACAAGAGACCCAGTACTTC.

A remark on this clone: Its ends do not fully match the called genes, so a read error is possible. The rearrangement links TRBV7-7 to TRBJ2-3, with D tentatively TRBD2 (5 bases). Germline CDR1 reads SSHAT; CDR2 reads FNYEAQ (reference sequence). This CDR3 region has 13 residues. As DNA, the CDR3 is TGTGCTAGCAGCTTAGGAGGATCAGATACGCAGTATTTT. Protein sequence: CASSLGGSDTQYF.

The J gene is TRBJ2-1, the V gene TRBV18, with 9 bases identical to TRBD2. The junction had 11 bases not matched to a gene; V was cut back by 5 bases and J by 0 bases. The germline V gene has CDR1 KGHSH and CDR2 LQKENI. The CDR3 totals 18 residues. CDR3 nucleotide sequence: TGTGCCAGCTCAAGGGGCGGGAGGGGCCCCAGCTCCTACAATGAGCAGTTCTTC. This sequence encodes CASSRGGRGPSSYNEQFF. Complete variable domain (other parts from reference TRBV18 and TRBJ2-1): NAGVMQNPRHLVRRRGQEARLRCSPMKGHSHVYWYRQLPEEGLKFMVYLQKENIIDESGMPKERFSAEFPKEGPSILRIQQVVRGDSAAYFCASSRGGRGPSSYNEQFFGPGTRLTVL.

This sequence joins TRBV6-5 and TRBJ2-7; 7 bases are shared with TRBD1. The CDR3 sequence is 13 residues long. Germline V gene data show CDR1 as MNHEY and CDR2 as SVGAGI. Losses at the gene ends were 6 bases for V and 3 bases for J; bases not matched to a gene: 5. Here the CDR3 DNA reads TGTGCCAGCAGCGGGGACAGAGACTACGAGCAGTACTTC. Translation: CASSGDRDYEQYF.

This rearrangement joins TRBV5-1 to TRBJ2-3; 11 bases agree with TRBD2. J gave up 0 bases and V 2 bases, and 2 bases lay outside the gene matches. Per germline, CDR1 SGHRS and CDR2 YFSETQ. CDR3 length: 16 residues. The CDR3 DNA reads TGCGCCAGCAGCTTCGGACTAGCGGGCAGCACAGATACGCAGTATTTT. This codes for CASSFGLAGSTDTQYF.

The chain couples TRBV18 to TRBJ2-7; 7 nucleotides line up with TRBD2. Germline V lookup: CDR1 KGHSH, CDR2 LQKENI. After removal of 0 bases from V and 2 bases from J, the junction contained 1 base not matched to a gene. The CDR3 runs 14 residues. CDR3 region: CASSPPREAYEQYF. CDR3 coding DNA: TGTGCCAGCTCACCACCCCGGGAGGCCTACGAGCAGTACTTC.

The chain combines TRBV5-1 with TRBJ2-1, with D maybe TRBD1 (5 bases). The V end was cut by 0 bases, the J end by 1 base, with 11 bases between. CDR3 size: 16 residues. Germline V gene lookup returns CDR1 SGHRS and CDR2 YFSETQ. Here the CDR3 reads CASSLAPSGSYNEQFF. Here the CDR3 DNA reads TGCGCCAGCAGCTTGGCCCCCTCAGGGTCCTACAATGAGCAGTTCTTC.